This T cell receptor beta chain was captured in a study of blood T cell repertoires in COVID-19. About the study: The United States, Italy and Spain provided the acute and convalescent COVID-19 samples. Sample material is recorded as cDNA or gDNA derived from T cells, B-cell-depleted T cells, or PBMCs.

V gave up 0 bases and J gave up 2 bases, with 8 bases separating them. Germline loops: CDR1 KGHSY, CDR2 FQNENV. This CDR3 is built from 15 residues. The table came from immunoSEQ multiplex PCR; TCRdb's copy has only in-frame clones and leaves some out. This table holds about 140,000 clones, 87% found once. The source material was peripheral blood. This TCR was sampled from a human donor in a cohort sampled during active COVID-19. This chain links TRBV16 with TRBJ1-5; weak D call: TRBD1 (6 bases). This chain's CDR3 is CASSQSQGGNQPQHF. CDR3 nucleotides: TGTGCCAGCAGCCAATCACAGGGCGGCAATCAGCCCCAGCATTTT.